Presented here are 30 T cell receptor beta chains from one specimen sequenced in a study of blood T cell repertoires in COVID-19. Some clones are missing from TCRdb's copy, which holds only in-frame ones; the method was immunoSEQ multiplex PCR. The table shows about 73,000 clones, with under 90% occurring only once. The sequencing sample was made of peripheral blood. The origin of the receptors is a woman aged 55-70 years with acute or convalescent COVID-19.

The chain couples TRBV13 to TRBJ2-3, with 14 bases lining up with TRBD2. CDR1 PRHDT and CDR2 FYEKMQ come from the germline V gene (reference sequence). The CDR3 is made up of 19 amino acids. The V segment lost 3 bases and the J segment 4 bases; nucleotides outside the gene matches: 12. The CDR3 spells CASSFLRLAGGRGADTQYF. The CDR3 DNA reads TGTGCCAGCAGCTTTCTGCGACTAGCGGGGGGGCGGGGCGCAGATACGCAGTATTTT.

The chain joins TRBV25-1 to TRBJ1-1; no clear D. With 4 bases removed from V and 4 bases from J, the gap between germline ends came to 10 bases. Germline assignment: CDR1 MGHDK and CDR2 SYGVNS. The CDR3 is 13 amino acids. CDR3 residues: CASSAGRGTEAFF. The DNA of the CDR3 is TGTGCCAGCAGTGCCGGTCGGGGCACTGAAGCTTTCTTT.

This clone showed up just a few times. The rearrangement links TRBV11-2 to TRBJ2-1; D ambiguous. V was trimmed by 5 bases and J by 0 bases, leaving 14 bases between them. The CDR3 is 16 amino acids. Germline V gene data show CDR1 as SGHAT and CDR2 as FQNNGV. DNA for the CDR3: TGTGCCAGCAGCGCTCTGCCATCGAGCTCCTACAATGAGCAGTTCTTC. This translates into CASSALPSSSYNEQFF.

The V gene is TRBV7-2, the J gene TRBJ2-1; possibly TRBD2 for D (6 bases). CDR1 is SGHTA and CDR2 is FQGNSA in the germline V gene. The CDR3 is made up of 15 amino acids. V shed 2 bases and J shed 9 bases, with 17 bases lying between them. DNA for the CDR3: TGTGCCAGCAGCTTATCCCTCGGGAGTCAGGGTGAGCAGTTCTTC. Amino acids: CASSLSLGSQGEQFF.

This chain uses TRBV19 with TRBJ2-2; no clear D gene. This CDR3 has 13 amino acids. The germline V gene has CDR1 LNHDA and CDR2 SQIVND (reference sequence). The V and J ends lost 7 bases and 7 bases respectively, with 13 bases between them. This CDR3 is CASTRRLNGELFF. The DNA for the CDR3 is TGTGCCAGTACCCGGAGATTGAACGGGGAGCTGTTTTTT.

This clone has a single count. The chain employs TRBV7-6 and TRBJ2-1; the match to TRBD2 covers 8 bases. Germline lookup yields CDR1 SGHVS and CDR2 FNYEAQ. The CDR3 totals 14 residues. After removal of 5 bases from V and 4 bases from J, the junction contained 4 bases not matched to a gene. The DNA of the CDR3 is TGTGCCAGCAGCGAAACTAGCGGTTACAATGAGCAGTTCTTC. Translating it yields CASSETSGYNEQFF.

In its sample, this clone was seen once. This rearrangement joins TRBV6-5 to TRBJ2-7; D gene unclear. The CDR3 spans 12 residues. Trimming left V 4 bases short and J 2 bases short, with 6 bases between. CDR1 is MNHEY and CDR2 is SVGAGI in the germline V gene. DNA for the CDR3: TGTGCCAGCAGTTCTCCAGCCTACGAGCAGTACTTC. Protein sequence: CASSSPAYEQYF.

This clone has a single count. The chain combines TRBV12-3 or TRBV12-4 with TRBJ1-5, with D unresolved. The CDR3 totals 13 residues. V lost 5 bases, J lost 5 bases, and 10 bases lay in between. CDR3 DNA sequence: TGTGCCAGCAGTCCTGGGCGCGATCAGCCCCAGCATTTT. Protein sequence: CASSPGRDQPQHF.

This clone has a handful of counts. The chain employs TRBV2 and TRBJ2-1, with TRBD2 matching over 15 bases. The CDR3 is made up of 21 amino acids. Germline V CDR1 and CDR2: SNHLY, FYNNEI. Trimming took 6 bases from V and 1 from J; bases not matched to a gene: 16. CDR3 DNA: TGTGCCAGCAGACAACTACTAAGGACTAGCGGGAGGGCCGGGTCCTACAATGAGCAGTTCTTC. Protein sequence: CASRQLLRTSGRAGSYNEQFF.

This clone came up once. The rearrangement links TRBV6-5 to TRBJ1-3; D not certain. The CDR3 is 14 amino acids. CDR1 and CDR2 (germline): MNHEY, SVGAGI. Trimming stripped 2 bases from V and 3 bases from J, with 8 bases between. CDR3 loop: CASSYEAFGNTIYF. In DNA, the CDR3 is TGTGCCAGCAGTTACGAGGCGTTTGGAAACACCATATATTTT.

The V gene is TRBV28, the J gene TRBJ2-2; D gene uncertain. From germline, CDR1 is MDHEN and CDR2 SYDVKM. V shed 6 bases and J shed 3 bases, with 5 bases lying between them. The CDR3 runs to 12 residues. In DNA form, the CDR3 reads TGTGCCAGCAGCTCTCACACCGGGGAGCTGTTTTTT. Translating it yields CASSSHTGELFF.

This chain connects TRBV2 to TRBJ1-2; D is unresolved. The CDR3 extends over 15 amino acids. CDR1 and CDR2 from the germline V gene are SNHLY and FYNNEI. Deletions cut 2 bases from V and 1 base from J, with 11 bases between. The chain's CDR3 is CASSEIAARNYGYTF. The CDR3, as DNA: TGTGCCAGCAGTGAAATAGCGGCCCGTAACTATGGCTACACCTTC.

This chain joins TRBV19 and TRBJ1-1; 8 bases are a match to TRBD1. Trimming at V came to 4 bases and at J to 5 bases, leaving 6 bases not matched to a gene. Germline CDR1 LNHDA, CDR2 SQIVND (reference sequence). The CDR3 spans 14 residues. CDR3 bases: TGTGCCAGTAGTAAAACCTGGACAGGGACTGAAGCTTTCTTT. It codes for CASSKTWTGTEAFF.

The rearrangement joins TRBV6-2 or TRBV6-3 to TRBJ1-2; TRBD1 agrees at 10 bases. The CDR3 length is 15 residues. V dropped 4 bases and J dropped 3; count of bases not matched to a gene: 5. CDR1 MNHEY and CDR2 SVGEGT come from the germline V gene. CDR3 bases: TGTGCCAGCAGTTCTCGGACAGGGGGTGACTATGGCTACACCTTC. Its protein is CASSSRTGGDYGYTF.

The chain combines TRBV21-1 with TRBJ2-5; whether TRBD2, the table's D call, matches the DNA was not checked. TRBV21-1 is a pseudogene segment. The CDR3 sequence is 17 residues long. CDR3 amino acids: CASSIGTSGRAQETQYF. Written as DNA, the CDR3 is TGTGCCAGCAGCATCGGGACTAGCGGGAGGGCCCAAGAGACCCAGTACTTC.

The J gene is TRBJ1-5, the V gene TRBV12-5; 9 bases are a match to TRBD1. Germline V lookup: CDR1 LGHNT, CDR2 FRNRAP. Trimming took 0 bases from V and 0 from J; bases not matched to a gene: 12. The CDR3 consists of 20 residues. The CDR3 nucleotides are TGTGCTAGTGGTTTGGTCACGACCGGGACAGGGTCTTATAGCAATCAGCCCCAGCATTTT. Its translation: CASGLVTTGTGSYSNQPQHF.

This chain joins TRBV29-1 and TRBJ1-2; no firm D call. The CDR3 has 12 amino acids. V was cut by 4 bases and J by 3 bases, with 9 bases left in between. CDR1 and CDR2 from the germline V gene are SQVTM and ANQGSEA. In DNA form, the CDR3 reads TGCAGCGTTGGAGGGCAGGACTATGGCTACACCTTC. Its protein is CSVGGQDYGYTF. Full variable domain (outside the CDR3, taken from reference TRBV29-1 and TRBJ1-2): SAVISQKPSRDICQRGTSLTIQCQVDSQVTMMFWYRQQPGQSLTLIATANQGSEATYESGFVIDKFPISRPNLTFSTLTVSNMSPEDSSIYLCSVGGQDYGYTFGSGTRLTVV.

The CDR3 DNA reads TGTGCCTGGAGTGTAGGGCAGGGTAGATCACCCCTCCACTTT. Translation gives CAWSVGQGRSPLHF. The chain joins TRBV30 to TRBJ1-6; tentatively, D is TRBD1 (5 bases). This CDR3 spans 14 amino acids. CDR1 and CDR2 from the germline V gene are GTSNPN and SVGIG (reference sequence). The V end was cut by 0 bases, the J end by 10 bases, with 13 bases between.

The chain couples TRBV28 to TRBJ1-1; D remains unclear. The V end was cut by 6 bases, the J end by 0 bases, with 11 bases between. Germline assignment: CDR1 MDHEN and CDR2 SYDVKM. This CDR3 comprises 14 residues. As DNA, the CDR3 is TGTGCCAGCAGCGTGGGGAGCATGAACACTGAAGCTTTCTTT. Translated: CASSVGSMNTEAFF.

This clone was found a few times. This chain joins TRBV6-5 and TRBJ2-7, with 8 bases that match TRBD2. V shed 6 bases and J 2 bases; nucleotides not matched to a gene: 6. The length of the CDR3 is 14 residues. Germline CDR1 is MNHEY and CDR2 is SVGAGI. The CDR3 coding sequence is TGTGCCAGCAGACGGGGGGGGGTCCCCTACGAGCAGTACTTC. Encoded protein: CASRRGGVPYEQYF.

This chain connects TRBV21-1 to TRBJ1-1. TRBV21-1 is annotated as a pseudogene. The CDR3 has 16 residues. In DNA form, the CDR3 reads TGTGCCAGCAGCGCGGGGACCCAGCCTAAGGAGACTGAAGCTTTCTTT. Translated, it gives CASSAGTQPKETEAFF.

The DNA of the CDR3 is TGCGCCAGCAGCCACCGACAGGGTGTGGCTGAAGCTTTCTTT. Translated, it gives CASSHRQGVAEAFF. The chain recombines TRBV4-1 with TRBJ1-1, with TRBD1 identical over 7 bases. V gave up 3 bases and J gave up 6 bases; unmatched junction bases: 7. This CDR3 has 14 amino acids. From germline, CDR1 is MGHRA and CDR2 YSYEKL.

The gene calls are TRBV6-4 and TRBJ2-3; D might be TRBD2 (6 bases). Germline V CDR1 and CDR2: MRHNA, SNTAGT. Trimming shortened V by 2 bases and J by 10 bases, and 10 bases separated the two germline ends. The CDR3 has 12 amino acids. Written as DNA, the CDR3 is TGTGCCAGCAGTGACGATTGGGGGGCGCAGTATTTT. It codes for CASSDDWGAQYF.

This chain joins TRBV5-1 and TRBJ1-2; 8 nucleotides agree with TRBD1. The V gene end was trimmed by 4 bases and the J gene end by 8 bases; junction bases not matched to a gene: 10. Germline V CDR1 and CDR2: SGHRS, YFSETQ. CDR3 length: 14 residues. CDR3 sequence: CASSLGQGGSGYTF. In DNA form, the CDR3 reads TGCGCCAGCAGCCTTGGACAGGGAGGAAGCGGCTACACCTTC.

The gene calls are TRBV30 and TRBJ2-7; D might be TRBD1 (6 bases). The germline V gene has CDR1 GTSNPN and CDR2 SVGIG (reference sequence). Trimming took off 3 bases at V and 3 bases at J, with 39 bases between the two ends. The CDR3 covers 22 residues. This CDR3 reads CAWSPKGNRVASNGRWFYEQYF. In DNA, the CDR3 is TGTGCCTGGAGCCCGAAAGGGAACAGGGTAGCATCGAACGGGCGGTGGTTCTACGAGCAGTACTTC.

V usage is TRBV7-8 and J usage is TRBJ2-2, with a tentative D call TRBD2 (5 bases). V shed 1 base and J shed 1 base, with 7 bases lying between them. CDR1 is SGHVS and CDR2 is FQNEAQ in the germline V gene. This CDR3 is built from 15 residues. The CDR3 DNA reads TGTGCCAGCAGCTTAGGAGGGAGGAACACCGGGGAGCTGTTTTTT. This gives the protein CASSLGGRNTGELFF.

The genes are TRBV9 and TRBJ1-4; TRBD1 matches at 10 bases. The CDR3 runs to 16 residues. Germline loops: CDR1 SGDLS, CDR2 YYNGEE. V trimming: 4 bases; J trimming: 5 bases; junction bases outside the gene matches: 8. In DNA form, the CDR3 reads TGTGCCAGCAGCCCCGGGACAGGGGTACTAAATGAAAAACTGTTTTTT. It translates to CASSPGTGVLNEKLFF.

This clone was observed a few times. The chain combines TRBV7-6 with TRBJ2-3; the match to TRBD2 covers 12 bases. V was pared by 1 base and J by 10 bases, with 9 bases of the junction left unmatched. The CDR3 spans 16 residues. The germline V gene has CDR1 SGHVS and CDR2 FNYEAQ. CDR3 nucleotide sequence: TGTGCCAGCAGCTTAGAAAGGCTAGCGGGAGGGCATCCGCAGTATTTT. It encodes CASSLERLAGGHPQYF.

In this sample, this clone turned up a few times. Other nucleotide sequences from this sample produce the same CDR3. The rearrangement links TRBV29-1 to TRBJ1-5; 7 bases map to TRBD1. There are 13 residues in the CDR3. After removal of 4 bases from V and 3 bases from J, the junction contained 3 bases not matched to a gene. Per the germline V gene, CDR1 is SQVTM and CDR2 is ANQGSEA. The CDR3 loop reads CSVVTGVNQPQHF. The CDR3 DNA sequence: TGCAGCGTTGTCACAGGGGTCAATCAGCCCCAGCATTTT.

The CDR3: CASSPTTGSYNEQFF. The CDR3 nucleotides read TGTGCCAGCAGTCCGACTACTGGCTCCTACAATGAGCAGTTCTTC. This sequence joins TRBV27 and TRBJ2-1, with D tentatively TRBD2 (5 bases). The V and J ends lost 5 bases and 0 bases respectively, with 11 bases between them. Looked up from germline, CDR1 is MNHEY and CDR2 is SMNVEV (reference sequence). The CDR3 sequence is 15 residues long.